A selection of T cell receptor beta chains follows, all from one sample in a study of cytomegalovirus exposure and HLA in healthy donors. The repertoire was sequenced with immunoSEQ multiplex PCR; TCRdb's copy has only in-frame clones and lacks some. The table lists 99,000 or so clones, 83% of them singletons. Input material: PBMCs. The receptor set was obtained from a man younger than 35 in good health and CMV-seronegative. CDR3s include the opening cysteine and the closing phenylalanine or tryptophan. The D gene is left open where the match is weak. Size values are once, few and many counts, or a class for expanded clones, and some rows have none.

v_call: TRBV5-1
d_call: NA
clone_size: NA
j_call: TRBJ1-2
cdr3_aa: CASSLEIGVYGYTF
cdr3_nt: TGCGCCAGCAGCTTGGAGATAGGGGTGTATGGCTACACCTTC

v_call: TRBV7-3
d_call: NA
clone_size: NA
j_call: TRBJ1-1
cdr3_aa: CASSSYPDSMNTEAFF
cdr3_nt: TGTGCCAGCAGCTCGTACCCGGACAGCATGAACACTGAAGCTTTCTTT

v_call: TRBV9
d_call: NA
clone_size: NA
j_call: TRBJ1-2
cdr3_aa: CASSVGGDSLYGYTF
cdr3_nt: TGTGCCAGCAGCGTAGGCGGAGACAGCCTATATGGCTACACCTTC

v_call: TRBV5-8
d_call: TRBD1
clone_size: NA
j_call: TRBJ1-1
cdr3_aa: CASSLEGTGAGEAFF
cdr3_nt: TGTGCCAGCAGCTTGGAGGGGACAGGGGCGGGTGAAGCTTTCTTT

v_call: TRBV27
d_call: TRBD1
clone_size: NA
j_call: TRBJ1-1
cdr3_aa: CASSTTGLPNTEAFF
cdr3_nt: TGTGCCAGCAGCACGACAGGGCTCCCGAACACTGAAGCTTTCTTT

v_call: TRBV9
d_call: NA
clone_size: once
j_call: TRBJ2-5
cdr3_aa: CASSVRGLGQETQYF
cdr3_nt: TGTGCCAGCAGCGTCAGAGGGCTAGGTCAAGAGACCCAGTACTTC

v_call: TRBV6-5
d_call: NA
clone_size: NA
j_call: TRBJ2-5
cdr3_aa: CASSRELQGETQYF
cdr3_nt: TGTGCCAGCAGCCGGGAGCTCCAAGGGGAGACCCAGTACTTC

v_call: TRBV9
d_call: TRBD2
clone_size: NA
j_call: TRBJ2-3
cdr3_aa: CASSPGTSGRTSTDTQYF
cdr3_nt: TGTGCCAGCAGCCCCGGGACTAGCGGGAGGACTAGCACAGATACGCAGTATTTT

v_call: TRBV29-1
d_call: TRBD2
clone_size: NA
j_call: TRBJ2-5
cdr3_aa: CSVDGRGQETQYF
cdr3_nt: TGCAGCGTTGACGGGAGGGGGCAAGAGACCCAGTACTTC

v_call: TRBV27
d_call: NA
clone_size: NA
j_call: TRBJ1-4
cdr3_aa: CASSLSATVATNEKLFF
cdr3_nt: TGTGCCAGCAGTTTATCAGCTACAGTTGCAACTAATGAAAAACTGTTTTTT

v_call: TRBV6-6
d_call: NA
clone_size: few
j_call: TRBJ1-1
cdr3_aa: CASSYPPRGTEAFF
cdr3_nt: TGTGCCAGCAGTTACCCCCCTAGGGGCACTGAAGCTTTCTTT

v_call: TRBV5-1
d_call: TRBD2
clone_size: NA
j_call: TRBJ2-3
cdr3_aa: CASSLGLAGISDTQYF
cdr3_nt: TGCGCCAGCAGCTTGGGACTAGCGGGGATATCAGATACGCAGTATTTT

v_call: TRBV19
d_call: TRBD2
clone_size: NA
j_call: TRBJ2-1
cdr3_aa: CASKGQRDYNEQFF
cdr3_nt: TGTGCCAGTAAGGGCCAGCGGGATTACAATGAGCAGTTCTTC

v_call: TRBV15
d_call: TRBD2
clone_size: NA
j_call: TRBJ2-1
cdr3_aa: CATSGPLGLAGVNEQFF
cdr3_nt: TGTGCCACCAGCGGACCCCTGGGACTAGCGGGAGTTAATGAGCAGTTCTTC

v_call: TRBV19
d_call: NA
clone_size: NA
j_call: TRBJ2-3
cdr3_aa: CASSIPGGTDTQYF
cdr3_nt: TGTGCCAGTAGTATCCCCGGGGGCACAGATACGCAGTATTTT

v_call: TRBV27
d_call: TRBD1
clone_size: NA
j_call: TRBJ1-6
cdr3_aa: CASRDRGRSSYNSPLHF
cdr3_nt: TGTGCCAGCAGGGACAGGGGCCGGAGCTCCTATAATTCACCCCTCCACTTT

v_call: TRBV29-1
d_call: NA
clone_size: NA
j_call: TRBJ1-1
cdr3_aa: CSVEDQGEAFF
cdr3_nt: TGCAGCGTTGAAGATCAGGGGGAAGCTTTCTTT

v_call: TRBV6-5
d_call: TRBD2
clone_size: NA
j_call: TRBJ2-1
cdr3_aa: CASSYSSGLAWNEQFF
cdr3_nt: TGTGCCAGCAGTTACTCGAGTGGACTAGCGTGGAATGAGCAGTTCTTC

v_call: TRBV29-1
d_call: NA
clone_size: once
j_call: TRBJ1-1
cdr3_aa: CSVDTGNTEAFF
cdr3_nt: TGCAGCGTTGATACGGGGAACACTGAAGCTTTCTTT

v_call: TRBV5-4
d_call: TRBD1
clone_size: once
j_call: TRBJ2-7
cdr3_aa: CASSLGQILSYEQYF
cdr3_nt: TGTGCCAGCAGCCTGGGACAGATACTCTCCTACGAGCAGTACTTC

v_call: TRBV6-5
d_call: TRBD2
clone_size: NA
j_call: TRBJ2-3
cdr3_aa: CASTSLAGLTDTQYF
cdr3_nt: TGTGCCAGCACCTCACTAGCGGGGCTCACAGATACGCAGTATTTT

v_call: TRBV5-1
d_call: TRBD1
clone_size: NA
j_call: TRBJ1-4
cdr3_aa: CASSFLGTGGVNEKLFF
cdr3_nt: TGCGCCAGCAGCTTTCTCGGGACAGGGGGCGTTAATGAAAAACTGTTTTTT

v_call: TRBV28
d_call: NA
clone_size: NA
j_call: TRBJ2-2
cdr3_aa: CASSTIQGRPGELFF
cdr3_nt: TGTGCCAGCAGTACTATACAGGGGAGGCCCGGGGAGCTGTTTTTT

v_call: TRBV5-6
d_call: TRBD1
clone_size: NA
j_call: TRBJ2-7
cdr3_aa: CASSLRDRLYEQYF
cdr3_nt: TGTGCCAGCAGCTTGCGGGACAGGTTATACGAGCAGTACTTC

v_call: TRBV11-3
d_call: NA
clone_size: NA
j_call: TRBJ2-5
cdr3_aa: CASSLAVSGQETQYF
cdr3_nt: TGTGCCAGCAGCTTAGCGGTCAGCGGGCAAGAGACCCAGTACTTC

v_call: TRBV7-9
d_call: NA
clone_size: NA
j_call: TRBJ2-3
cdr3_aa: CSSSLLTDTQYF
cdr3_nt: TGTTCCAGCAGCTTACTCACAGATACGCAGTATTTT

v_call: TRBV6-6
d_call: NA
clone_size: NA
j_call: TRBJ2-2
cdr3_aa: CASSETGELFF
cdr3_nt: TGTGCCAGCAGTGAGACCGGGGAGCTGTTTTTT

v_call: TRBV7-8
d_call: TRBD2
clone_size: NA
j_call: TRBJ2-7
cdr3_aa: CASSLTGLFYEQYF
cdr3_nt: TGTGCCAGCAGCTTAACGGGACTATTCTACGAGCAGTACTTC

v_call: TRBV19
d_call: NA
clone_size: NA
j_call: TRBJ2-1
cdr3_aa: CASSTAATIGTNEQFF
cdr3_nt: TGTGCCAGTAGTACAGCGGCGACAATCGGTACCAATGAGCAGTTCTTC

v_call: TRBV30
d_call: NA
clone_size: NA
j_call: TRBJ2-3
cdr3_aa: CAWSVLQGWSTDTQYF
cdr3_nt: TGTGCCTGGAGTGTACTGCAGGGCTGGAGTACAGATACGCAGTATTTT

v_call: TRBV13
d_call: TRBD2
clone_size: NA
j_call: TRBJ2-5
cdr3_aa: CASSLGLAGQETQYF
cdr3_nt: TGTGCCAGCAGCTTAGGACTAGCGGGCCAAGAGACCCAGTACTTC

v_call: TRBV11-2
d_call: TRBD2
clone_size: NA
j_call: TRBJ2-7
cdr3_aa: CASSLLSGTSYEQYF
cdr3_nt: TGTGCCAGCAGCTTACTTAGCGGGACCTCCTACGAGCAGTACTTC

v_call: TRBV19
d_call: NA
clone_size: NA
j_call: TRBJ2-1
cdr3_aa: CASSIYSSSYNEQFF
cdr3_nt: TGTGCCAGTAGTATCTACTCGAGCTCCTACAATGAGCAGTTCTTC

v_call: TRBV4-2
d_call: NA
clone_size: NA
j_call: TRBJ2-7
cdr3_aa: CASSRGVKREQYF
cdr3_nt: TGTGCCAGCAGCCGGGGCGTGAAACGGGAGCAGTACTTC

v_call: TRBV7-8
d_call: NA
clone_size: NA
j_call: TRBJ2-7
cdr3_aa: CASRIARVVVPGEQYF
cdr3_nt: TGTGCCAGCAGGATTGCGAGGGTTGTTGTTCCGGGGGAGCAGTACTTC

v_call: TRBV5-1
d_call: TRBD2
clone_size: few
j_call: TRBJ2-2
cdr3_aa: CASSFSGGDTGELFF
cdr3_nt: TGCGCCAGCAGCTTTAGCGGGGGGGACACCGGGGAGCTGTTTTTT

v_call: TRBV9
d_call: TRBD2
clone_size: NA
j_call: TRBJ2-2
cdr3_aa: CASSVSGRNTGELFF
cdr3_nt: TGTGCCAGCAGCGTAAGCGGGAGGAACACCGGGGAGCTGTTTTTT

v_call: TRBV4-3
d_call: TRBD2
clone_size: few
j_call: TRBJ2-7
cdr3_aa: CASSQDRGTSGVYEQYF
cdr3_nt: TGCGCCAGCAGCCAAGATAGGGGGACTAGCGGCGTTTACGAGCAGTACTTC

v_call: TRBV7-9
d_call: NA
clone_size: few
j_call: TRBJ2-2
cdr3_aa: CSSSLGEYPGELFF
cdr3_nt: TGTTCCAGCAGCTTAGGAGAGTACCCCGGGGAGCTGTTTTTT

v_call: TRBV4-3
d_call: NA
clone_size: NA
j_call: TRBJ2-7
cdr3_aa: CASSQDLGVPHYEQYF
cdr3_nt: TGCGCCAGCAGCCAAGATTTGGGAGTCCCACACTACGAGCAGTACTTC

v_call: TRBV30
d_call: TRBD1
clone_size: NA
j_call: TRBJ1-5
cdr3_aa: CAWSTGQGASQPQHF
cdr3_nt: TGTGCCTGGAGTACGGGACAGGGGGCGTCTCAGCCCCAGCATTTT

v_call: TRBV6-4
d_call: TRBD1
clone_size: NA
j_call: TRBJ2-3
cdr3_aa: CASSDTTGGADTQYF
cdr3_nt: TGTGCCAGCAGTGACACCACAGGGGGCGCAGATACGCAGTATTTT

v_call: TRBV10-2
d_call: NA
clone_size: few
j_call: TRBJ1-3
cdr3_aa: CATRPGLSGNTIYF
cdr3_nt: TGCGCCACCCGGCCAGGCCTCTCTGGAAACACCATATATTTT

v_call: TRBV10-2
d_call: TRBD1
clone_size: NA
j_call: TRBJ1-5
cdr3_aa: CASSESNRGRQPQHF
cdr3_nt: TGCGCCAGCAGTGAGTCGAACAGGGGCCGTCAGCCCCAGCATTTT

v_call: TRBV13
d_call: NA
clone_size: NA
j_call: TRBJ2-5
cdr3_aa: CASSLELDKQETQYF
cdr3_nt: TGTGCCAGCAGCTTAGAGCTGGACAAACAAGAGACCCAGTACTTC

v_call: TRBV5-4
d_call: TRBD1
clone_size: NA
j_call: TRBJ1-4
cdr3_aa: CASSYSGTGQEKLFF
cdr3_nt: TGTGCCAGCAGCTACTCCGGGACAGGTCAAGAAAAACTGTTTTTT

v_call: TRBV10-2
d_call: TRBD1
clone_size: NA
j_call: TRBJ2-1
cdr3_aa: CATRIGQGMHEQFF
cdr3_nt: TGCGCCACCCGAATCGGACAGGGTATGCATGAGCAGTTCTTC

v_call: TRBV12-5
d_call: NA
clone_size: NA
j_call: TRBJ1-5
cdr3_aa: CASGLGAVQPQHF
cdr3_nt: TGTGCTAGTGGTTTGGGGGCAGTCCAGCCCCAGCATTTT

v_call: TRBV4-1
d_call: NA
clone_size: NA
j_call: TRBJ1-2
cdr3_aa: CASSQAGFNYGYTF
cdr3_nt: TGCGCCAGCAGCCAAGCGGGGTTTAACTATGGCTACACCTTC